Listed below are T cell receptor beta chains from one sample, sequenced in a study of T-cell memory formation after mild COVID-19. In TCRdb, the 5' RACE reads were re-called with MiXCR into one record per CDR3 protein. This sample has approximately 100,000 distinct CDR3 sequences, with over 15% found just once. Sequencing was done on a sample of PBMCs or a T cell subset sorted from them (not recorded which). The source of these receptors is an adult woman who had mild COVID-19 (a few samples of this study predate the infection). Cell type and time point are not known. The CDR3 runs from the conserved cysteine through the conserved F or W. Fields, in order: V gene, D gene, clone size, J gene, CDR3 protein, CDR3 DNA. The D gene is left open where the match is weak. Clone size is stated in some rows and not others, as once, few, many or a class when expanded.

>TRBV12-3/TRBV12-4|-|-|TRBJ2-6
CASSFGRAGANVLTF
TGTGCCAGCAGTTTCGGCAGGGCTGGGGCCAACGTCCTGACTTTC
>TRBV14|TRBD2|once|TRBJ2-7
CASSLRPGLAGGPSEQYF
TGTGCCAGCAGCCTCCGACCGGGACTAGCGGGAGGGCCGAGCGAGCAGTACTTC
>TRBV7-9|TRBD1|-|TRBJ2-7
CATPGDRDPYEQYF
TGTGCCACCCCTGGGGACAGGGACCCCTACGAGCAGTACTTC
>TRBV7-8|-|-|TRBJ2-7
CASTEGASYYEQYF
TGTGCCAGCACCGAAGGGGCTAGCTATTACGAGCAGTACTTC
>TRBV12-3/TRBV12-4|-|few|TRBJ2-7
CASTQEAQGEQYF
TGTGCCAGCACCCAGGAGGCCCAGGGGGAGCAGTACTTC
>TRBV9|TRBD2|-|TRBJ2-3
CASSVDWDAGGTQYF
TGTGCCAGCAGCGTAGATTGGGACGCCGGGGGGACGCAGTATTTT
>TRBV4-3|TRBD1|-|TRBJ1-6
CASSQSDRGTYSPLHF
TGCGCCAGCAGCCAGAGCGACAGGGGGACATATTCACCCCTCCACTTT
>TRBV7-2|-|few|TRBJ2-7
CASSTAYEQYF
TGTGCCAGCAGCACCGCCTACGAGCAGTACTTC
>TRBV12-3/TRBV12-4|-|few|TRBJ2-7
CASTRDLFYEQYF
TGTGCCAGCACCCGGGACCTATTCTACGAGCAGTACTTC
>TRBV6-5|-|-|TRBJ2-7
CASRPGWAPYEQYF
TGTGCCAGCAGGCCCGGCTGGGCCCCCTACGAGCAGTACTTC
>TRBV13|TRBD2|-|TRBJ2-3
CASLSTGLAGTDTQYF
TGTGCCAGCCTATCTACGGGACTAGCGGGGACAGATACGCAGTATTTT
>TRBV7-9|-|-|TRBJ1-2
CASSLGGEYLGYTF
TGTGCCAGCAGCTTAGGCGGGGAGTATCTAGGCTACACCTTC
>TRBV20-1|TRBD1|-|TRBJ1-1
CGRKGAGDTEAFF
TGCGGCAGGAAGGGGGCAGGGGACACTGAAGCTTTCTTT
>TRBV9|-|-|TRBJ2-1
CASSADGEGFNEQFF
TGTGCCAGCAGCGCCGACGGGGAAGGTTTCAATGAGCAGTTCTTC
>TRBV4-2|TRBD1|-|TRBJ2-7
CASSQDRGTGGYEQYF
TGTGCCAGCAGCCAAGATAGGGGGACAGGGGGCTACGAGCAGTACTTC
>TRBV20-1|-|few|TRBJ2-7
CSAEPGDGSYEQYF
TGCAGTGCTGAGCCGGGGGACGGTTCCTACGAGCAGTACTTC
>TRBV7-9|-|few|TRBJ1-3
CASSLGGGNTIYF
TGTGCCAGCAGCTTAGGAGGGGGAAACACCATATATTTT
>TRBV15|-|few|TRBJ1-1
CATSRDFGAVTEAFF
TGTGCCACCAGCAGAGATTTTGGGGCAGTCACTGAAGCTTTCTTT
>TRBV9|-|few|TRBJ1-5
CASSVDRDLSNQPQHF
TGTGCCAGCAGCGTAGACAGGGACCTTAGCAATCAGCCCCAGCATTTT
>TRBV30|TRBD2|few|TRBJ2-1
CAWRTSGVEQFF
TGTGCCTGGAGAACTAGCGGGGTGGAGCAGTTCTTC
>TRBV15|-|few|TRBJ2-5
CATSSQGEETQYF
TGTGCCACCAGCAGTCAAGGGGAGGAGACCCAGTACTTC
>TRBV4-3|TRBD2|few|TRBJ2-3
CASTPSLPLAGGTTDTQYF
TGCGCCAGCACCCCAAGCCTACCCCTAGCGGGAGGAACCACAGATACGCAGTATTTT
>TRBV5-6|-|few|TRBJ2-7
CASSSPWGPAYEQYF
TGTGCCAGCAGCTCTCCCTGGGGGCCCGCCTACGAGCAGTACTTC
>TRBV24-1|-|-|TRBJ2-7
CATSGSGYEQYF
TGTGCCACCAGCGGGTCCGGCTACGAGCAGTACTTC
>TRBV7-3|-|once|TRBJ2-2
CASSLGLNTGELFF
TGTGCCAGCAGCTTGGGTCTCAACACCGGGGAGCTGTTTTTT
>TRBV7-3|-|-|TRBJ2-2
CASSLGEFSQLFF
TGTGCCAGCAGCCTCGGGGAATTCAGTCAGCTGTTTTTT
>TRBV4-1|-|few|TRBJ2-7
CASSQDVGFSYEQYF
TGCGCCAGCAGCCAAGATGTGGGGTTCTCCTACGAGCAGTACTTC
>TRBV25-1|TRBD2|-|TRBJ2-5
CASSGGTSGRRETQYF
TGTGCCAGCAGTGGCGGGACTAGCGGGAGGAGAGAGACCCAGTACTTC
>TRBV5-1|-|few|TRBJ2-6
CASLDPTGDLGANVLTF
TGCGCCAGCTTGGACCCGACAGGAGACCTTGGGGCCAACGTCCTGACTTTC
>TRBV5-1|TRBD2|few|TRBJ2-7
CASSLGTSGGYEQYF
TGCGCCAGCAGCTTGGGCACTAGCGGGGGGTACGAGCAGTACTTC
>TRBV11-2|-|-|TRBJ2-7
CASSSRRGASPHYEQYF
TGTGCCAGCAGCTCCCGGCGGGGAGCTTCCCCCCACTACGAGCAGTACTTC
>TRBV19|TRBD1|few|TRBJ2-7
CASSQGQGKAYEQYF
TGTGCCAGTAGTCAAGGACAGGGGAAGGCCTACGAGCAGTACTTC
>TRBV6-5|TRBD2|few|TRBJ2-1
CASSYAGLARDNEQFF
TGTGCCAGCAGCTATGCCGGACTAGCGAGAGACAATGAGCAGTTCTTC
>TRBV6-1|-|many|TRBJ2-5
CASSASTGQETQYF
TGTGCCAGCAGTGCCTCGACGGGACAAGAGACCCAGTACTTC
>TRBV6-5|-|few|TRBJ2-7
CASSYPTWGNSYEQYF
TGTGCCAGCAGTTACCCAACATGGGGGAACTCCTACGAGCAGTACTTC
>TRBV12-3/TRBV12-4|-|-|TRBJ2-1
CASSHETSDEQFF
TGTGCCAGCAGTCACGAGACAAGCGATGAGCAGTTCTTC
>TRBV4-2|-|-|TRBJ2-5
CASRQGFGGETQYF
TGTGCCAGCAGACAAGGTTTTGGCGGGGAGACCCAGTACTTC
>TRBV24-1|-|-|TRBJ2-1
CATSGFNEQFF
TGTGCCACCAGTGGTTTCAATGAGCAGTTCTTC
>TRBV29-1|-|-|TRBJ2-1
CSVEGVAVSYNEQFF
TGCAGCGTTGAAGGGGTGGCGGTCTCCTACAATGAGCAGTTCTTC
>TRBV7-9|TRBD1|few|TRBJ1-1
CASSFPGGTEAFF
TGTGCCAGCAGCTTCCCAGGGGGCACTGAAGCTTTCTTT
>TRBV7-9|TRBD2|-|TRBJ2-5
CASISGLADQETQYF
TGTGCCAGCATCTCGGGACTAGCCGATCAAGAGACCCAGTACTTC
>TRBV15|-|-|TRBJ2-1
CATSGEPNEQFF
TGTGCCACCAGCGGGGAGCCCAATGAGCAGTTCTTC
>TRBV7-6|-|-|TRBJ2-7
CASSRGTAHYEQYF
TGTGCCAGCAGCCGGGGGACAGCCCACTACGAGCAGTACTTC
>TRBV7-6|-|-|TRBJ2-3
CASSPTGGTDTQYF
TGTGCCAGCAGCCCAACGGGAGGCACAGATACGCAGTATTTT
>TRBV2|-|few|TRBJ2-3
CASLQRTSTDTQYF
TGTGCCAGTCTACAGAGAACTAGCACAGATACGCAGTATTTT
>TRBV7-9|TRBD1|-|TRBJ2-5
CASSLGQGGRETQYF
TGTGCCAGCAGCTTGGGACAGGGCGGTCGAGAGACCCAGTACTTC
>TRBV5-1|TRBD1|few|TRBJ1-4
CASSLFGQGAEEKLFF
TGCGCCAGCAGCTTGTTTGGACAGGGGGCGGAGGAAAAACTGTTTTTT
>TRBV12-3/TRBV12-4|-|-|TRBJ2-1
CASSPGGGEQFF
TGTGCCAGCAGCCCGGGCGGCGGTGAGCAGTTCTTC
>TRBV25-1|-|-|TRBJ2-2
CASSPGSAGELFF
TGTGCCAGCAGTCCTGGGAGCGCCGGGGAGCTGTTTTTT
>TRBV7-9|-|many|TRBJ1-2
CASSFDSNYGYTF
TGTGCCAGCAGCTTTGACAGTAACTATGGCTACACCTTC
>TRBV7-3|TRBD2|-|TRBJ2-1
CASSQGLAGVNEQFF
TGTGCCAGCAGCCAGGGACTAGCGGGGGTGAATGAGCAGTTCTTC
>TRBV6-1|-|-|TRBJ1-1
CASSEQGYTEAFF
TGTGCCAGCAGTGAACAGGGGTACACTGAAGCTTTCTTT
>TRBV7-6|-|few|TRBJ2-4
CASSPGPGGAGGMENIQYF
TGTGCCAGCAGCCCCGGTCCGGGGGGCGCGGGTGGAATGGAAAACATTCAGTACTTC
>TRBV5-5|-|-|TRBJ1-6
CASSSPTGLNSPLHF
TGTGCCAGCAGCTCCCCGACAGGTCTCAATTCACCCCTCCACTTT
>TRBV20-1|-|-|TRBJ2-6
CSGAGASGANVLTF
TGCAGTGGGGCGGGGGCTAGTGGGGCCAACGTCCTGACTTTC